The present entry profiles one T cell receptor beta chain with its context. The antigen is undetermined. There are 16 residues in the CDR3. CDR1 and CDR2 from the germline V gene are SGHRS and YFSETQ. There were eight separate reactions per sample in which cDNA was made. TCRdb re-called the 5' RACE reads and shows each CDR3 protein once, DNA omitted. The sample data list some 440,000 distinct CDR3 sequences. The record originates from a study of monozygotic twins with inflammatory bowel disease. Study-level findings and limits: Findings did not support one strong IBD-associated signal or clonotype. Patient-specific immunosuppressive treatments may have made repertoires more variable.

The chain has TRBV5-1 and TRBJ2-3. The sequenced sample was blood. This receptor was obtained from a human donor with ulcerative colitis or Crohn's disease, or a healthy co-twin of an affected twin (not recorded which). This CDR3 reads CASSLAALGSADTQYF. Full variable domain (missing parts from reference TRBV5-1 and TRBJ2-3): KAGVTQTPRYLIKTRGQQVTLSCSPISGHRSVSWYQQTPGQGLQFLFEYFSETQRNKGNFPGRFSGRQFSNSRSEMNVSTLELGDSALYLCASSLAALGSADTQYFGPGTRLTVL.